This T cell receptor beta chain was captured in a study of siplizumab effects on memory and regulatory T cells. This CDR3 contains 13 residues. Germline assignment: CDR1 SGDLS and CDR2 YYNGEE. V was cut by 0 bases and J by 5 bases, with 8 bases left in between. As for this clone: The CDR3 ends on some other residue instead of the conserved phenylalanine or tryptophan, so this is likely a read error.

Sequencing used immunoSEQ multiplex PCR; TCRdb keeps in-frame clones, though not all of them. The sample has around 100,000 clones, roughly 94% seen once. The TCR originated in a human donor in good health. This sequence joins TRBV9 and TRBJ1-2; a weak D match, TRBD1 (6 bases). Sequencing was done on a sample of non-Treg CD4+ T cells sorted from blood. The CDR3 coding sequence is TGTGCCAGCAGCGTAGAGGGGGTTTATGGCTACACCCTC. Encoded protein: CASSVEGVYGYTL.